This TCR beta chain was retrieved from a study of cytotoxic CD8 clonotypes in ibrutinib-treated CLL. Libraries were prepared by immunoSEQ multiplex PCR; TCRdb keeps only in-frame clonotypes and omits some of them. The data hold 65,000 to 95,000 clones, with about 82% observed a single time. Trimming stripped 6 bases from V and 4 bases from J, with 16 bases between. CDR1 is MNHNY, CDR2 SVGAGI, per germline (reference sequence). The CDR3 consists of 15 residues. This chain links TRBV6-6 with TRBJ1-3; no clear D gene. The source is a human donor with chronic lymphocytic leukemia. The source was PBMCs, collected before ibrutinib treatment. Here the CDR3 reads CASRSVPTLGNTIYF. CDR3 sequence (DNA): TGTGCCAGCAGATCCGTTCCTACGCTGGGAAACACCATATATTTT.